One sample yielded the 14 T cell receptor beta chains listed below, sequenced in a study of T cell repertoires in cytomegalovirus infection. In TCRdb, the reads were re-called with MiXCR into one record per CDR3 protein. In the table there are approximately 260,000 distinct CDR3 sequences, approximately 15% of which are singletons. The specimen sequenced was CD8+ T cells from PBMCs. The receptor source for this set is a human donor in good health (CMV status not recorded). Some clones in this sample may be carry-over from other donors' samples.

In its sample, this clonotype was seen a few times. The chain recombines TRBV27 with TRBJ2-3; D is unclear. Germline assignment: CDR1 MNHEY and CDR2 SMNVEV (reference sequence). CDR3 length: 13 residues. V was clipped by 2 bases and J by 2 bases, with 5 bases between them. CDR3 in DNA: TGTGCCAGCAGTTTACGGGCCACAGATACGCAGTATTTT. Translation: CASSLRATDTQYF.

This chain connects TRBV27 to TRBJ1-2; D is undetermined. Germline V CDR1 and CDR2: MNHEY, SMNVEV (reference sequence). Trimming pared 2 bases from V and 5 bases from J, leaving 9 bases between. This CDR3 region has 13 residues. The CDR3 loop is CASSLDTRYGYTF. The CDR3 DNA is TGTGCCAGCAGTTTAGATACTCGTTATGGCTACACCTTC.

The sample holds a few counts of this clonotype. The V gene is TRBV2, the J gene TRBJ1-1; tentative D call: TRBD1 (6 bases). CDR3 length: 14 residues. Trimming removed 5 bases at V and 2 bases at J, with 12 bases between. Germline-derived CDR1 and CDR2 are SNHLY and FYNNEI. CDR3 in amino acids: CASSYRDKNTEAFF. CDR3 sequence (DNA): TGTGCCAGCAGTTACCGGGACAAAAACACTGAAGCTTTCTTT.

This clonotype showed up just once. The V and J genes are TRBV28 and TRBJ2-7, with 10 bases identical to TRBD1. This CDR3 is built from 16 residues. Germline CDR1 and CDR2: MDHEN and SYDVKM. V was pared by 4 bases and J by 0 bases, with 6 bases of the junction left unmatched. The CDR3: CASSSRGQGPSYEQYF. CDR3 nucleotides: TGTGCCAGCAGTTCCCGGGGACAGGGGCCCTCCTACGAGCAGTACTTC. Based on the CDR3 plus reference TRBV28 and TRBJ2-7, the full variable domain is DVKVTQSSRYLVKRTGEKVFLECVQDMDHENMFWYRQDPGLGLRLIYFSYDVKMKEKGDIPEGYSVSREKKERFSLILESASTNQTSMYLCASSSRGQGPSYEQYFGPGTRLTVT.

This clonotype appeared many times. Sequence at one end of the junction differs from germline and may be a read error. The V and J genes are TRBV7-9 and TRBJ2-3; 7 nucleotides match TRBD1. The CDR3 contains 14 residues. Germline CDR1 reads SEHNR; CDR2 reads FQNEAQ (reference sequence). The CDR3, as DNA: TGTGCCAGCAGTTTAGGGGGCGCCGCAGATACGCAGTATTTT. Residues: CASSLGGAADTQYF.

The chain joins TRBV29-1 to TRBJ2-3, with D possibly TRBD2 on 5 matching bases. The CDR3 totals 14 residues. Trimming left V 2 bases short and J 0 bases short, with 9 bases between. CDR1 and CDR2 from the germline V gene are SQVTM and ANQGSEA. This CDR3 reads CSVENSESTDTQYF. CDR3 in DNA: TGCAGCGTTGAAAATAGCGAAAGCACAGATACGCAGTATTTT.

The CDR3 coding sequence is TGCAGCGTTGAAGAAATATTGAGCAGGGAGGGGACCCAGTACTTC. Protein product: CSVEEILSREGTQYF. The genes are TRBV29-1 and TRBJ2-5, with TRBD2 matching 7 bases. The junction had 11 bases not matched to a gene; V was cut back by 0 bases and J by 7 bases. CDR1 and CDR2 from the germline V gene are SQVTM and ANQGSEA. The CDR3 covers 15 residues.

This clonotype has just one count. With a much larger clone just one base away, this may be a read error. The J gene is TRBJ2-1, the V gene TRBV7-4; TRBD2 might be the D (6 bases). CDR1 and CDR2 (germline): SGHVT, SQSDAQ. CDR3 length equals 13 residues. Trimming took 4 bases from V and 7 from J, leaving 11 bases between them. The CDR3 region is CASSSGLSNEQFF. CDR3 DNA: TGTGCCAGCAGCTCGGGACTTTCTAATGAGCAGTTCTTC. The variable domain in full, with the rest retrieved from reference TRBV7-4 and TRBJ2-1, is GAGVSQSPRYKVAKRGRDVALRCDSISGHVTLYWYRQTLGQGSEVLTYSQSDAQRDKSGRPSGRFSAERPERSVSTLKIQRTEQGDSAVYLCASSSGLSNEQFFGPGTRLTVL.

The table lists this clonotype with many counts. The DNA for the CDR3 is TGTGCCAGCACCCCAAGCGGGGTAGGCACAGATACGCAGTATTTT. Translated, it gives CASTPSGVGTDTQYF. The rearrangement joins TRBV7-6 to TRBJ2-3; 7 bases agree with TRBD2. V shed 7 bases, J shed 1 base, and the junction held 8 bases outside the gene matches. The CDR3 has 15 residues. CDR1 and CDR2 (germline): SGHVS, FNYEAQ.

This rearrangement joins TRBV7-6 to TRBJ1-1; D is undetermined. Per germline, CDR1 SGHVS and CDR2 FNYEAQ. This CDR3 is 15 amino acids long. V lost 0 bases, J lost 4 bases, and 12 bases lay in between. This CDR3 reads CASSLASTVGTEAFF. CDR3 nucleotide sequence: TGTGCCAGCAGCTTAGCTTCTACAGTGGGCACTGAAGCTTTCTTT. Combining the CDR3 with reference TRBV7-6 and TRBJ1-1 gives the whole variable domain GAGVSQSPRYKVTKRGQDVALRCDPISGHVSLYWYRQALGQGPEFLTYFNYEAQQDKSGLPNDRFSAERPEGSISTLTIQRTEQRDSAMYRCASSLASTVGTEAFFGQGTRLTVV.

In this sample, this clonotype turned up many times. The V gene is TRBV7-2, the J gene TRBJ2-3, with 10 bases fitting TRBD1. Per germline, CDR1 SGHTA and CDR2 FQGNSA. There are 15 residues in the CDR3. Trimming took 5 bases from V and 4 from J; bases not matched to a gene: 6. The CDR3 here is CASSEGQGFADTQYF. The CDR3 bases are TGTGCCAGCAGCGAGGGACAGGGGTTTGCAGATACGCAGTATTTT.

In its sample, this clonotype was seen a few times. The genes are TRBV19 and TRBJ2-7, with a weak D call TRBD1 (6 bases). Germline lookup yields CDR1 LNHDA and CDR2 SQIVND (reference sequence). The CDR3 contains 15 residues. V lost 3 bases and J lost 0, with 12 bases in between. This CDR3 reads CASSIGQGSSYEQYF. CDR3 DNA sequence: TGTGCCAGTAGTATTGGCCAGGGGAGCTCCTACGAGCAGTACTTC. The entire variable domain, with the rest obtained from reference TRBV19 and TRBJ2-7, is as follows: DGGITQSPKYLFRKEGQNVTLSCEQNLNHDAMYWYRQDPGQGLRLIYYSQIVNDFQKGDIAEGYSVSREKKESFPLTVTSAQKNPTAFYLCASSIGQGSSYEQYFGPGTRLTVT.

There are many counts of this clonotype. The chain links TRBV4-3 to TRBJ1-2; D is possibly TRBD1 (5 bases). V lost 2 bases and J lost 6, with 25 bases in between. There are 18 residues in the CDR3. Germline-derived CDR1 and CDR2 are LGHNA and YSLEER. DNA of the CDR3: TGCGCCAGCAGCCAACCGGGAGGGGAAAACGGTCTCCAGGATGGCTACACCTTC. Amino acids: CASSQPGGENGLQDGYTF.

This clonotype was seen a few times. The chain employs TRBV7-9 and TRBJ1-2; D gene unclear. The CDR3 consists of 14 residues. The germline V gene has CDR1 SEHNR and CDR2 FQNEAQ (reference sequence). V was shortened by 3 bases and J by 4 bases, with 12 bases between the two germline ends. CDR3 residues: CASSFIDSSYGYTF. The DNA for the CDR3 is TGTGCCAGCAGCTTTATAGACTCCTCCTATGGCTACACCTTC.